This entry describes one TCR beta chain. The CDR3 covers 12 residues. Germline CDR1 is GTSNPN and CDR2 is SVGIG (reference sequence). The V and J ends lost 3 bases and 4 bases respectively, with 9 bases between them. This sample is drawn from a study of T cell responses to AZD1222 COVID-19 vaccine. Libraries were prepared by immunoSEQ multiplex PCR; TCRdb keeps only in-frame clonotypes and omits some of them. The repertoire consists of about 140,000 clones, with roughly 90% occurring once and the leading ten covering 5.5%. This receptor was obtained from an adult in good health. Sequencing was performed on peripheral blood, taken on day 0 of AZD1222 vaccination. The chain recombines TRBV30 with TRBJ1-1; D may be TRBD1 (5 bases). The CDR3 coding sequence is TGTGCCTGGAGAAGGGGAGTCACTGAAGCTTTCTTT. It codes for CAWRRGVTEAFF.